These 8 T cell receptor beta chains came from one sample sequenced in a study of T cells in Graves' hyperthyroidism and ophthalmopathy. The TCR beta CDR3 regions underwent amplification using RNA transcripts as the source. The HTBI primer set served for first-round RT-PCR of the TCR CDR3. TCRdb re-called the multiplex PCR reads with MiXCR, one entry per CDR3 protein. The table includes 300,000 to 400,000 distinct CDR3 sequences, more than 11% detected once. The specimen was blood. These TCRs come from a woman aged 30 to 39 with Graves' hyperthyroidism.

The genes are TRBV29-1 and TRBJ2-3, with D perhaps being TRBD1 or TRBD2 (5 bases each). Trimming removed 4 bases from V and 0 bases from J, with 11 bases in between. From germline, CDR1 is SQVTM and CDR2 ANQGSEA. The CDR3 consists of 14 residues. Here the CDR3 reads CSVGGTVSTDTQYF. The CDR3 DNA is TGCAGCGTTGGGGGGACGGTGAGCACAGATACGCAGTATTTT.

This clonotype showed up just a few times. The V and J genes are TRBV20-1 and TRBJ1-5, with 7 bases that match TRBD1. Per germline, CDR1 DFQATT and CDR2 SNEGSKA (reference sequence). The CDR3 has 17 amino acids. The J segment lost 0 bases and the V segment lost 1 base, leaving 9 bases of the junction unmatched. The CDR3 protein is CSARAQGGFYSNQPQHF. The DNA for the CDR3 is TGCAGTGCTAGAGCGCAGGGGGGGTTTTATAGCAATCAGCCCCAGCATTTT.

Only a few counts were recorded for this clonotype. J is TRBJ2-1 and V is TRBV5-1, with D uncertain. Germline V lookup: CDR1 SGHRS, CDR2 YFSETQ. With 3 bases removed from V and 7 bases from J, the gap between germline ends came to 8 bases. The CDR3 extends over 12 amino acids. In DNA form, the CDR3 reads TGCGCCAGCAGCTCCGAATCGAATGAGCAGTTCTTC. Encoded protein: CASSSESNEQFF.

The rearrangement joins TRBV19 to TRBJ2-1; D may be TRBD2 (7 bases). The CDR3 length is 16 residues. Germline loops: CDR1 LNHDA, CDR2 SQIVND (reference sequence). Trimming pared 4 bases from V and 2 bases from J, leaving 15 bases between. CDR3 protein: CASSTGGGRAYNEQFF. DNA of the CDR3: TGTGCCAGTAGTACTGGGGGCGGGAGAGCCTACAATGAGCAGTTCTTC.

Ten or more counts support this clonotype. The V call is TRBV28, the J call TRBJ1-1; unclear D gene. The V and J ends lost 2 bases and 0 bases respectively, with 13 bases between them. CDR1 and CDR2 (germline): MDHEN, SYDVKM. This CDR3 contains 16 residues. DNA for the CDR3: TGTGCCAGCAGTTTAGTATTTGGGAAGATGAACACTGAAGCTTTCTTT. Translation gives CASSLVFGKMNTEAFF.

This clonotype was recorded many times. J is TRBJ2-3 and V is TRBV2; D perhaps matches TRBD2 (6 bases). Trimming removed 10 bases at V and 2 bases at J, with 13 bases between. CDR1 SNHLY and CDR2 FYNNEI come from the germline V gene. The CDR3 loop spans 13 amino acids. The CDR3 DNA reads TGTGCCACCCCAGGGACTGCCACAGATACGCAGTATTTT. Translated, it gives CATPGTATDTQYF.

This chain links TRBV9 with TRBJ2-1; 7 bases match TRBD2. V was pared by 4 bases and J by 8 bases, with 9 bases of the junction left unmatched. The germline gives CDR1 SGDLS, CDR2 YYNGEE. CDR3 length: 14 residues. CDR3 coding DNA: TGTGCCAGCAGCCTCAGCGGGAAGGTCTATGAGCAGTTCTTC. This codes for CASSLSGKVYEQFF.

This clonotype was recorded many times. V gene TRBV12-3 or TRBV12-4 combines with J gene TRBJ2-7; weak D call: TRBD1 (5 bases). The V end lost 4 bases, the J end lost 3 bases, and 16 bases lay between the germline ends. The CDR3 totals 15 residues. The CDR3 DNA follows: TGTGCCAGCAGTTCCCCCCAGGGTTCCTACTACGAGCAGTACTTC. Protein: CASSSPQGSYYEQYF.